These 7 T cell receptor beta chains came from one sample sequenced in a study of T cell repertoires in ileal Crohn's disease. This table comes from immunoSEQ multiplex PCR, and its TCRdb copy is limited to in-frame clones, with some not included. The sample lists some 7,000 clones; roughly 74% were seen once. Sample: ileal tissue. The receptors were sampled from an adult with Crohn's disease.

The chain recombines TRBV19 with TRBJ2-7; TRBD2 aligns across 7 bases. In germline, CDR1 is LNHDA, CDR2 SQIVND (reference sequence). The ends lost 6 bases at V and 0 bases at J; junction bases unmatched: 8. This CDR3 is 15 amino acids long. The DNA of the CDR3 is TGTGCCAGTAGGGGGCTGCGGGGGAGCTCCTACGAGCAGTACTTC. This encodes CASRGLRGSSYEQYF.

The rearrangement links TRBV4-2 to TRBJ1-6; D is ambiguous. Germline loops: CDR1 LGHNA, CDR2 YNFKEQ. Trimming took off 1 base at V and 9 bases at J, with 13 bases between the two ends. CDR3 length: 15 amino acids. The CDR3: CASSQGEGGGSPLHF. Written as DNA, the CDR3 is TGTGCCAGCAGCCAAGGCGAGGGTGGCGGTTCACCCCTCCACTTT.

The genes are TRBV30 and TRBJ1-2; D uncertain. The ends were cut back, 3 bases at V and 1 base at J, with 12 bases in the middle. The CDR3 is made up of 14 amino acids. Germline values: CDR1 GTSNPN, CDR2 SVGIG (reference sequence). The CDR3 here is CAWSRLAFNYGYTF. Written as DNA, the CDR3 is TGTGCCTGGAGCAGGTTGGCCTTTAACTATGGCTACACCTTC.

CDR3 residues: CASSQGTLINTGELFF. Written as DNA, the CDR3 is TGCGCCAGCAGCCAAGGGACTCTCATCAACACCGGGGAGCTGTTTTTT. The chain employs TRBV4-1 and TRBJ2-2; perhaps TRBD2 as D (5 bases). This CDR3 has 16 amino acids. CDR1 MGHRA and CDR2 YSYEKL come from the germline V gene. Trimming took 1 base from V and 2 from J, leaving 11 bases between them.

This rearrangement joins TRBV7-9 to TRBJ2-4; 7 bases agree with TRBD1. Losses at the gene ends were 2 bases for V and 15 bases for J; bases not matched to a gene: 7. In germline, CDR1 is SEHNR, CDR2 FQNEAQ (reference sequence). The CDR3 is made up of 12 amino acids. CDR3 sequence reads: CASSLPQGVRYF. As DNA, the CDR3 is TGTGCCAGCAGCTTACCCCAGGGGGTGAGGTACTTC.

This clone has just one count. This chain joins TRBV9 and TRBJ2-5, with TRBD2 matching 12 bases. J gave up 2 bases and V 1 base, and 0 bases lay outside the gene matches. In germline, CDR1 is SGDLS, CDR2 YYNGEE. The CDR3 contains 15 residues. CDR3 loop: CASSVTSGGQETQYF. CDR3 DNA: TGTGCCAGCAGCGTAACTAGCGGGGGGCAAGAGACCCAGTACTTC.

This clone occurred once. CDR3 nucleotides: TGTGCCACCAGCAGAAGGACTAGCGGGAAGAATGAGCAGTTCTTC. The encoded protein is CATSRRTSGKNEQFF. The V gene is TRBV15, the J gene TRBJ2-1; 12 nucleotides align to TRBD2. Per the germline V gene, CDR1 is LNHNV and CDR2 is YYDKDF (reference sequence). CDR3 length: 15 amino acids. Losses at the gene ends were 2 bases for V and 7 bases for J; bases not matched to a gene: 3.